This TCR beta chain was recovered during a study of cytomegalovirus exposure and HLA in healthy donors. Overall study findings and caveats: Most TCR sequences were seen very rarely across donors, but some public TCRs occurred in many.

This clone was detected once. Its specificity is unknown. The PCR used 60 Vbeta and 13 Jbeta primers. Using immunoSEQ multiplex PCR, the repertoire was profiled, and TCRdb retains in-frame clones only, with some absent. The data show tens of thousands of clones, with less than 75% seen just once and roughly 6.5% held by the top ten. This CDR3 contains 14 residues. Losses at the gene ends were 5 bases for V and 4 bases for J; bases not matched to a gene: 3. CDR1 and CDR2 (germline): SEHNR, FQNEAQ (reference sequence). This receptor was identified in a man aged 25 to 40 in good health and CMV-seronegative. This sequence joins TRBV7-9 and TRBJ2-5; 11 bases align to TRBD1. What was sequenced was PBMCs. The CDR3 region is CASSTGTGGETQYF. The CDR3 region has the DNA TGTGCCAGCAGCACCGGGACAGGGGGAGAGACCCAGTACTTC. Full variable domain (outside the CDR3, taken from reference TRBV7-9 and TRBJ2-5): DTGVSQNPRHKITKRGQNVTFRCDPISEHNRLYWYRQTLGQGPEFLTYFQNEAQLEKSRLLSDRFSAERPKGSFSTLEIQRTEQGDSAMYLCASSTGTGGETQYFGPGTRLLVL.